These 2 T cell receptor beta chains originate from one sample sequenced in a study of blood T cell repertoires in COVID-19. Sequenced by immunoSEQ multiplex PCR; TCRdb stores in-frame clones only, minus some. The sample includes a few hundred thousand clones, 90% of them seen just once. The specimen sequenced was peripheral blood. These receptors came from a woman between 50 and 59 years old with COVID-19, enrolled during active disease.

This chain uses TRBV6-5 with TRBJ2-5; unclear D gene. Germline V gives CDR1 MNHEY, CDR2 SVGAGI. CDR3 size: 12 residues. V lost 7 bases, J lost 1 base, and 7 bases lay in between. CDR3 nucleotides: TGTGCCAGCAATCCTAGCCAAGAGACCCAGTACTTC. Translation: CASNPSQETQYF.

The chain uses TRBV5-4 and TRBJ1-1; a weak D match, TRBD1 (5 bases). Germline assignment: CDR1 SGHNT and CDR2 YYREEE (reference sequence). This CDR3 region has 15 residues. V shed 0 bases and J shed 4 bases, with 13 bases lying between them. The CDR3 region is CASSLGRGGGTEAFF. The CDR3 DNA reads TGTGCCAGCAGCTTGGGGCGGGGTGGGGGCACTGAAGCTTTCTTT.